Following are 11 T cell receptor beta chains from one sample sequenced in a study of CD8+ T cells in alopecia areata. After isolation, RNA underwent reverse transcription to generate cDNA as the sequencing template. Libraries were prepared by immunoSEQ multiplex PCR; TCRdb keeps only in-frame clonotypes and omits some of them. Among about 130,000 clones listed, roughly 54% were seen once. The specimen was CD4+ T cells sorted from blood, collected at week 0. The receptor source for this set is a human donor with alopecia areata.

On this clone: The sample contains more than one DNA sequence encoding this CDR3. The V gene is TRBV5-1, the J gene TRBJ2-2; D is unclear. The V end lost 0 bases, the J end lost 5 bases, and 5 bases lay between the germline ends. The CDR3 loop spans 13 amino acids. Germline CDR1 is SGHRS and CDR2 is YFSETQ. CDR3 amino acids: CASSLEGTGELFF. In nucleotides, the CDR3 is TGCGCCAGCAGCTTGGAAGGGACCGGGGAGCTGTTTTTT.

This clone has a handful of counts. The V and J genes are TRBV7-9 and TRBJ1-1, with D perhaps matching TRBD1 (6 bases). This CDR3 is built from 12 residues. With 9 bases removed from V and 4 bases from J, the gap between germline ends came to 12 bases. Germline CDR1 and CDR2: SEHNR and FQNEAQ (reference sequence). CDR3 residues: CASIGRGTEAFF. Written as DNA, the CDR3 is TGTGCCAGTATCGGCAGGGGCACTGAAGCTTTCTTT.

This clone was recorded once. The V gene is TRBV19, the J gene TRBJ2-5; D remains ambiguous. Germline V gives CDR1 LNHDA, CDR2 SQIVND (reference sequence). CDR3 size: 12 residues. V gave up 5 bases and J gave up 5 bases, with 9 bases separating them. The CDR3 DNA follows: TGTGCCAGTAGTTCCCAGAGGGAGACCCAGTACTTC. Translating it yields CASSSQRETQYF.

The chain has TRBV29-1 and TRBJ1-4; D gene uncertain. Germline lookup yields CDR1 SQVTM and CDR2 ANQGSEA. The CDR3 extends over 12 amino acids. With 5 bases removed from V and 5 bases from J, the gap between germline ends came to 9 bases. CDR3 in DNA: TGCAGCGTTTGGGGAATGAATGAAAAACTGTTTTTT. Amino acid sequence: CSVWGMNEKLFF. Supplemented by reference TRBV29-1 and TRBJ1-4, the full variable domain reads SAVISQKPSRDICQRGTSLTIQCQVDSQVTMMFWYRQQPGQSLTLIATANQGSEATYESGFVIDKFPISRPNLTFSTLTVSNMSPEDSSIYLCSVWGMNEKLFFGSGTQLSVL.

The chain couples TRBV7-8 to TRBJ2-1; no reliable D call. The CDR3 is 12 residues long. V was clipped by 6 bases and J by 14 bases, with 17 bases between them. CDR1 and CDR2 (germline): SGHVS, FQNEAQ. The CDR3 sequence is CASSNTDGLEFF. The CDR3 coding sequence is TGTGCCAGCAGTAATACAGACGGTTTGGAGTTCTTC.

This chain connects TRBV5-4 to TRBJ1-2; 9 nucleotides line up with TRBD1. The CDR3 totals 13 residues. Germline V CDR1 and CDR2: SGHNT, YYREEE (reference sequence). Trimming took 4 bases from V and 7 from J; bases not matched to a gene: 5. CDR3 amino acids: CASSPGTGSGYTF. The CDR3 coding sequence is TGTGCCAGCAGCCCCGGGACAGGGTCTGGCTACACCTTC.

This clone was observed a handful of times. The chain links TRBV6-4 to TRBJ2-5; D is ambiguous. The V end lost 5 bases, the J end lost 0 bases, and 16 bases lay between the germline ends. The germline gives CDR1 MRHNA, CDR2 SNTAGT. CDR3 length: 16 amino acids. In nucleotides, the CDR3 is TGTGCCAGCAGTACCTTAGAGGCCCGGGACCAAGAGACCCAGTACTTC. The encoded protein is CASSTLEARDQETQYF.

The chain carries TRBV27 and TRBJ2-7; 11 nucleotides match TRBD2. Losses at the gene ends were 4 bases for V and 5 bases for J; bases not matched to a gene: 16. The CDR3 is 18 amino acids. Germline loops: CDR1 MNHEY, CDR2 SMNVEV (reference sequence). CDR3 in DNA: TGTGCCAGCAGTTCCCACCGGGTAGCGGGAGGGCCGGGGCACGAGCAGTACTTC. Translated: CASSSHRVAGGPGHEQYF.

The rearrangement joins TRBV6-6 to TRBJ1-5; D unclear. The CDR3 totals 13 residues. From germline, CDR1 is MNHNY and CDR2 SVGAGI (reference sequence). V dropped 2 bases and J dropped 4 bases, with 6 bases sitting between them. In nucleotides, the CDR3 is TGTGCCAGCAGTTACCGCCTTAATCAGCCCCAGCATTTT. Translation: CASSYRLNQPQHF.

The chain employs TRBV7-2 and TRBJ2-7; D is undetermined. CDR3 length: 13 amino acids. Deletions cut 5 bases from V and 2 bases from J, with 10 bases between. Germline-derived CDR1 and CDR2 are SGHTA and FQGNSA. The CDR3 spells CASSPDTTYEQYF. The CDR3, as DNA: TGTGCCAGCAGCCCAGACACAACCTACGAGCAGTACTTC.

The gene calls are TRBV7-2 and TRBJ1-5; no definite D call. Trimming took 2 bases from V and 5 from J, leaving 4 bases between them. This CDR3 region has 12 residues. Germline V gene sequence: CDR1 SGHTA, CDR2 FQGNSA. CDR3 bases: TGTGCCAGCAGCTTAACCGATCAGCCCCAGCATTTT. As protein: CASSLTDQPQHF. Using reference TRBV7-2 and TRBJ1-5 for the parts outside the CDR3, the full variable domain is GAGVSQSPSNKVTEKGKDVELRCDPISGHTALYWYRQSLGQGLEFLIYFQGNSAPDKSGLPSDRFSAERTGGSVSTLTIQRTQQEDSAVYLCASSLTDQPQHFGDGTRLSIL.